Listed below are T cell receptor beta chains from one sample, sequenced in a study of blood T cell repertoires in COVID-19. The assay was immunoSEQ multiplex PCR, and TCRdb's table has in-frame clones only and misses some. The data contain 180,000 or so clones, around 83% of them seen just once; the ten biggest clones take up approximately 16%. The specimen sequenced was PBMCs or T cells enriched from blood (not recorded which). The receptors were sampled from a man aged 45-60 years who had recovered from COVID-19. CDR3s include the opening cysteine and the closing phenylalanine or tryptophan. D genes are given only for firm matches. Some rows mark clone size as missing; the rest say once, few, many or name a class of expanded clone.

J gene,CDR3 length,D gene,V gene,clone size,CDR3 DNA,CDR3 protein
TRBJ1-2,16,TRBD1,TRBV6-1,few,TGTGCCAGCAGTGAAGCGTCCTTCGGGACAGGTTCCTCCTACACCTTC,CASSEASFGTGSSYTF
TRBJ1-3,15,-,TRBV2,-,TGTGCCAGCAGGCGTGGTATTGACTCTGGAAACACCATATATTTT,CASRRGIDSGNTIYF
TRBJ1-6,16,-,TRBV10-2,once,TGCGCCAGCAGTCGGACAGACGACCGGACGCGTTCACCCCTCCACTTT,CASSRTDDRTRSPLHF
TRBJ2-1,15,-,TRBV7-8,-,TGTGCCAGCAGCTTTAGGAGGAGCTCCTACAATGAGCAGTTCTTC,CASSFRRSSYNEQFF
TRBJ2-1,11,-,TRBV24-1,-,TGTGCCACCACCAACTACAATGAGCAGTTCTTC,CATTNYNEQFF
TRBJ1-2,16,-,TRBV5-8,-,TGTGCCAGCAGCGGGTTCGGGCAGGGCTTAAGCTATGGCTACACCTTC,CASSGFGQGLSYGYTF
TRBJ2-3,17,TRBD1,TRBV5-1,-,TGCGCCAGCAGCTTGCCGGGACAGGGGGGTCGTGGAGATACGCAGTATTTT,CASSLPGQGGRGDTQYF
TRBJ1-4,15,TRBD1,TRBV5-1,once,TGCGCCAGCAGCACGGACAGGTCAACTAATGAAAAACTGTTTTTT,CASSTDRSTNEKLFF
TRBJ1-4,17,TRBD1,TRBV5-1,-,TGCGCCAGCAGCTTGGACAGGGGGCCTACCCGGTCTGAAAAACTGTTTTTT,CASSLDRGPTRSEKLFF
TRBJ2-5,14,TRBD2,TRBV10-1,-,TGCGCCAGCAGTGGGGGAGCTAGCGGCGAGACCCAGTACTTC,CASSGGASGETQYF
TRBJ2-7,16,-,TRBV19,-,TGTGCCAGTAGTCCAAAGGTGGGGGCGAAGTCCTACGAGCAGTACTTC,CASSPKVGAKSYEQYF
TRBJ1-5,13,-,TRBV12-3/TRBV12-4,-,TGTGCCAGCAGTATACAGGTTAATCAGCCCCAGCATTTT,CASSIQVNQPQHF
TRBJ1-2,13,-,TRBV5-5,-,TGTGCCAGCAGCTTGAGGAGCACCTATGGCTACACCTTC,CASSLRSTYGYTF
TRBJ1-5,14,-,TRBV6-5,-,TGTGCCAGCAGTTACCCCGGGGTTAATCAGCCCCAGCATTTT,CASSYPGVNQPQHF
TRBJ2-5,15,-,TRBV11-2,-,TGTGCCAGCAGCCCCCTCGTAGGGAAGGGGGAGACCCAGTACTTC,CASSPLVGKGETQYF
TRBJ1-5,14,TRBD1,TRBV7-9,few,TGTGCCAGCAGCCCATGGACAGGGAGACAGCCCCAGCATTTT,CASSPWTGRQPQHF
TRBJ1-4,15,TRBD1,TRBV7-9,-,TGTGCCAGCAGCTTGCTGACAGGGACTAATGAAAAACTGTTTTTT,CASSLLTGTNEKLFF
TRBJ2-2,16,TRBD2,TRBV4-1,-,TGCGCCAGCAGCCAAGTAGTTGGCGGGGGGGCCCGGGAGCTGTTTTTT,CASSQVVGGGARELFF
TRBJ1-6,18,-,TRBV6-2/TRBV6-3,once,TGTGCCAGCAGTTACGTTATCATTTCGGGGACCTATAATTCACCCCTCCACTTT,CASSYVIISGTYNSPLHF
TRBJ1-5,17,TRBD1,TRBV30,-,TGTGCCTGGAGCCCGGGACAGGGACATAAACGGGATCAGCCCCAGCATTTT,CAWSPGQGHKRDQPQHF
TRBJ1-6,13,-,TRBV2,-,TGTGCCAGCAAGGAGTCTGGTAATTCACCCCTCCACTTT,CASKESGNSPLHF
TRBJ2-3,11,TRBD1,TRBV18,-,TGTGCCAGCCGTACAGGGGTCGCACTGTATTTT,CASRTGVALYF
TRBJ2-7,13,-,TRBV18,-,TGTGCCAGCTCACCAGGACAGACCTACGAGCAGTACTTC,CASSPGQTYEQYF
TRBJ1-1,15,-,TRBV13,-,TGTGCCAGCAGCTTATGGGGCCAGCCGAACACTGAAGCTTTCTTT,CASSLWGQPNTEAFF
TRBJ1-5,15,-,TRBV27,-,TGTGCCAGCAGCCAGTGGACAAATAGCAATCAGCCCCAGCATTTT,CASSQWTNSNQPQHF
TRBJ1-6,15,-,TRBV19,-,TGTGCCAGTAGTAAAGGACGGTTCGGGGATTCACCCCTCCACTTT,CASSKGRFGDSPLHF
TRBJ1-5,14,-,TRBV30,-,TGTGCCTGGGGACGTCTTAATAGCAATCAGCCCCAGCATTTT,CAWGRLNSNQPQHF
TRBJ2-7,15,TRBD1,TRBV7-9,-,TGTGCCAGCAGCTTAGGGGGGACAGGGGGTTCCGAGCAGTACTTC,CASSLGGTGGSEQYF
TRBJ1-1,16,TRBD1,TRBV6-1,-,TGTGCCAGCAGTGAATGGGACAGGGGGGTGAACACTGAAGCTTTCTTT,CASSEWDRGVNTEAFF
TRBJ2-7,16,TRBD2,TRBV5-1,-,TGCGCCAGCAGCTCGCGTAGCGGGGGGGCCACTTACGAGCAGTACTTC,CASSSRSGGATYEQYF
TRBJ1-5,15,-,TRBV30,-,TGTGCCTGGAGGATTGGGGGGAATAGCAATCAGCCCCAGCATTTT,CAWRIGGNSNQPQHF
TRBJ2-1,17,TRBD2,TRBV6-4,-,TGTGCCAGCAGTGATAAACGGACTAGCGGAGCATCCAATGAGCAGTTCTTC,CASSDKRTSGASNEQFF
TRBJ1-4,15,-,TRBV28,-,TGTGCCAGCAGTTTTACGACGGCGGGGAGTGAAAAACTGTTTTTT,CASSFTTAGSEKLFF
TRBJ1-1,13,-,TRBV19,-,TGTGCCAGTAGATCCGTCCCGAACACTGAAGCTTTCTTT,CASRSVPNTEAFF
TRBJ1-4,15,TRBD1,TRBV15,-,TGTGCCACCAGTGCTAGGGACAGGGGTTTTGAAAAACTGTTTTTT,CATSARDRGFEKLFF
TRBJ2-7,15,-,TRBV6-5,-,TGTGCCAGCAGCTATTCTTGGACACGCTCCTACGAGCAGTACTTC,CASSYSWTRSYEQYF
TRBJ1-4,18,-,TRBV5-6,-,TGTGCCAGCAGCTTGAAATTTCAGGGTTTTACGTCCGGCGAAAAACTGTTTTTT,CASSLKFQGFTSGEKLFF
TRBJ2-3,15,TRBD2,TRBV6-5,few,TGTGCCAGCAGACCCCCCGGGACTAGCGGAGATACGCAGTATTTT,CASRPPGTSGDTQYF
TRBJ1-6,14,TRBD1,TRBV7-9,-,TGTGCCAGCAGCTTAGAGACAGGGCATTCACCCCTCCACTTT,CASSLETGHSPLHF
TRBJ1-6,14,TRBD1,TRBV3-1/TRBV3-2,-,TGTGCCAGCAGCCTGGGACAGGGGAGCTCACCCCTCCACTTT,CASSLGQGSSPLHF
TRBJ2-7,12,-,TRBV3-1/TRBV3-2,-,TGTGCCAGCAGCCAACGGTTTAACGAGCAGTACTTC,CASSQRFNEQYF
TRBJ1-1,14,-,TRBV5-4,-,TGTGCCAGCAGCTTGGAGGGGACAAGAAGTGAAGCTTTCTTT,CASSLEGTRSEAFF
TRBJ2-7,17,TRBD1,TRBV28,-,TGTGCCAGCCATCGCCCCCTGGGACAGGGGGTGGTCTACGAGCAGTACTTC,CASHRPLGQGVVYEQYF
TRBJ2-5,17,TRBD2,TRBV7-9,-,TGTGCCAGCAGCTCGGGACTAGCGGGGGGACTCCAAGAGACCCAGTACTTC,CASSSGLAGGLQETQYF